These T cell receptor beta chains were read from a single sample in a study of a mutant IDH1 vaccine in newly diagnosed glioma. Method: immunoSEQ multiplex PCR; TCRdb's copy keeps in-frame clones and lacks some. The repertoire has more than 80,000 clones, about 83% of them found once; the top ten carry 7% to 8%. Sequences were derived from PBMCs, sampled from a glioma patient treated with radiotherapy, temozolomide or both. The receptors stem from a woman between 45 and 65 years old with glioma. Each CDR3 is given with its conserved first and last residue. A D gene is named only where the DNA matches it firmly. Some rows mark clone size as missing; the rest say once, few, many or name a class of expanded clone.

.	TRBV6-1	TRBJ1-4	.	CASSEGTQGTHEKLFF	TGTGCCAGCAGTGAAGGGACTCAGGGAACCCATGAAAAACTGTTTTTT
TRBD1	TRBV11-2	TRBJ2-1	.	CASSLIQGASYNEQFF	TGTGCCAGCAGCTTAATACAGGGGGCCTCCTACAATGAGCAGTTCTTC
.	TRBV6-1	TRBJ1-6	.	CASSEDGSSYNSPLHF	TGTGCCAGCAGTGAGGACGGGAGCTCCTATAATTCACCCCTCCACTTT
.	TRBV14	TRBJ2-5	.	CASSQGMALQETQYF	TGTGCCAGCAGCCAAGGGATGGCACTCCAAGAGACCCAGTACTTC
.	TRBV5-4	TRBJ2-7	once	CASSAQGGRYEQYF	TGTGCCAGCAGCGCCCAAGGGGGGAGGTACGAGCAGTACTTC
TRBD1	TRBV5-4	TRBJ1-4	few	CASSLGGFSDRGNEKLFF	TGTGCCAGCAGCTTGGGAGGATTTTCGGACAGGGGAAATGAAAAACTGTTTTTT
.	TRBV14	TRBJ1-1	once	CASSRGGLLGTEAFF	TGTGCCAGCAGCCGGGGGGGTTTACTGGGCACTGAAGCTTTCTTT
.	TRBV2	TRBJ1-4	.	CASSPGGWSWEGLFF	TGTGCCAGCAGCCCCGGCGGATGGTCCTGGGAGGGACTGTTTTTT
.	TRBV2	TRBJ2-5	.	CASSESNQETQYF	TGTGCCAGCAGTGAAAGCAACCAAGAGACCCAGTACTTC
.	TRBV9	TRBJ2-3	once	CASSVESSTDTQYF	TGTGCCAGCAGCGTAGAATCTAGCACAGATACGCAGTATTTT
.	TRBV5-8	TRBJ1-6	.	CASSPRAPPSTLHF	TGTGCCAGCAGCCCCAGGGCCCCGCCGTCAACCCTCCACTTT
TRBD2	TRBV7-2	TRBJ2-3	.	CASSPSGGRTDTQYF	TGTGCCAGCAGCCCAAGCGGGGGCCGCACAGATACGCAGTATTTT
.	TRBV19	TRBJ1-2	.	CASSTERGAYGYTF	TGTGCCAGTAGTACGGAAAGGGGGGCCTATGGCTACACCTTC
TRBD1	TRBV27	TRBJ2-7	.	CASSRPGQGSYEQYF	TGTGCCAGCAGTCGTCCGGGACAGGGTTCCTACGAGCAGTACTTC
.	TRBV20-1	TRBJ2-5	.	CSARFEETQYF	TGCAGTGCTCGATTCGAGGAGACCCAGTACTTC
TRBD2	TRBV9	TRBJ2-2	.	CASSPIGTSGTGELFF	TGTGCCAGCAGCCCCATCGGGACTAGCGGCACCGGGGAGCTGTTTTTT
.	TRBV19	TRBJ2-1	.	CASMQTASSYNEQFF	TGTGCCAGTATGCAGACCGCAAGCTCCTACAATGAGCAGTTCTTC
TRBD1	TRBV29-1	TRBJ1-4	.	CSVRQGLVEKLFF	TGCAGCGTTCGACAGGGGCTTGTTGAAAAACTGTTTTTT
.	TRBV6-4	TRBJ2-2	.	CASRLDSLAGELFF	TGTGCCAGCAGGCTAGACAGTCTCGCCGGGGAGCTGTTTTTT
.	TRBV27	TRBJ1-6	.	CASSRAEYNSPLHF	TGTGCCAGCAGTAGGGCGGAGTATAATTCACCCCTCCACTTT
.	TRBV30	TRBJ1-2	.	CAWSGTDLGYTF	TGTGCCTGGAGTGGGACAGATCTTGGCTACACCTTC
.	TRBV10-3	TRBJ2-1	.	CAISGTDPNEQFF	TGTGCCATCAGTGGGACAGACCCGAATGAGCAGTTCTTC
.	TRBV4-3	TRBJ2-6	.	CASSEGSGANVLTF	TGCGCCAGCTCGGAGGGGTCTGGGGCCAACGTCCTGACTTTC
.	TRBV7-2	TRBJ2-7	.	CASSPSTTYEQYF	TGTGCCAGCAGCCCTTCAACAACCTACGAGCAGTACTTC
.	TRBV18	TRBJ2-7	.	CASSQGGYEQYF	TGTGCCAGCTCACAAGGGGGCTACGAGCAGTACTTC
.	TRBV19	TRBJ1-1	.	CASSIDPPLNTEAFF	TGTGCCAGTAGTATAGACCCCCCACTGAACACTGAAGCTTTCTTT
.	TRBV6-1	TRBJ2-6	.	CASSEVGNGANVLTF	TGTGCCAGCAGTGAAGTGGGCAATGGGGCCAACGTCCTGACTTTC
.	TRBV11-2	TRBJ1-3	.	CASSLEQAGNTIYF	TGTGCCAGCAGCTTAGAGCAAGCTGGAAACACCATATATTTT
TRBD1	TRBV10-3	TRBJ1-5	.	CAISERTGSNQPQHF	TGTGCCATCAGTGAACGGACAGGGAGTAATCAGCCCCAGCATTTT
.	TRBV6-6	TRBJ1-5	.	CASSGTGRNQPQHF	TGTGCCAGCAGTGGGACGGGACGCAATCAGCCCCAGCATTTT
TRBD1	TRBV10-3	TRBJ2-3	.	CAIRPGQGTDTQYF	TGTGCCATCCGACCGGGACAGGGCACAGATACGCAGTATTTT
.	TRBV27	TRBJ1-1	.	CASRPREANTEAFF	TGTGCCAGCAGGCCTCGTGAAGCGAACACTGAAGCTTTCTTT
.	TRBV4-3	TRBJ1-5	medium-sized	CASSQNPNQPQHF	TGCGCCAGCAGCCAAAACCCAAATCAGCCCCAGCATTTT